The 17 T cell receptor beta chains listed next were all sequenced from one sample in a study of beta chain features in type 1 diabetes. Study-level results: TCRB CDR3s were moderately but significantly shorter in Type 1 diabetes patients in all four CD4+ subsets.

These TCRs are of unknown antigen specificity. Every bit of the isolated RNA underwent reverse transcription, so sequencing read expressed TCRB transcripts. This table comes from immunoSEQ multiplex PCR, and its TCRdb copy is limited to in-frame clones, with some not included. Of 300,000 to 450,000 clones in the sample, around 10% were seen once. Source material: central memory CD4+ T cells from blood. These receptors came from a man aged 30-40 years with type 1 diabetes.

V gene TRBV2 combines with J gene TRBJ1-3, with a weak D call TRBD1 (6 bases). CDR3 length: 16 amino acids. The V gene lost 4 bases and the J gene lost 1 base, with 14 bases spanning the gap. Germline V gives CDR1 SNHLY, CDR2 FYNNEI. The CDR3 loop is CASSVQGHLSGNTIYF. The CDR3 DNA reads TGTGCCAGCAGTGTTCAGGGACACCTTTCTGGAAACACCATATATTTT.

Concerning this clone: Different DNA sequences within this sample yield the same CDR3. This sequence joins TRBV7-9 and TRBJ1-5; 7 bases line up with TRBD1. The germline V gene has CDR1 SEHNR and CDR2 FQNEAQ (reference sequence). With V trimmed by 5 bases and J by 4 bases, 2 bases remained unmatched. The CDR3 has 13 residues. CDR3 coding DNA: TGTGCCAGCAGCGAACAGGGGAATCAGCCCCAGCATTTT. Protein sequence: CASSEQGNQPQHF.

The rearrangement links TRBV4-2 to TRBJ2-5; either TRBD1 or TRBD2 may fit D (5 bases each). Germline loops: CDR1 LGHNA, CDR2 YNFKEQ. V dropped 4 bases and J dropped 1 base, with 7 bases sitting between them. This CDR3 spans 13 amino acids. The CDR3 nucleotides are TGTGCCAGCAGCCGGGGGACCCAAGAGACCCAGTACTTC. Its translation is CASSRGTQETQYF.

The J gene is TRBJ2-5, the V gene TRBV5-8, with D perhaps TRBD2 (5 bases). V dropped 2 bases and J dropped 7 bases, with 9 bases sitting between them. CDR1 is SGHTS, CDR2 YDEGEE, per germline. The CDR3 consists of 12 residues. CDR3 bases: TGTGCCAGCAGCTTCCCCCGGGGGACCCAGTACTTC. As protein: CASSFPRGTQYF.

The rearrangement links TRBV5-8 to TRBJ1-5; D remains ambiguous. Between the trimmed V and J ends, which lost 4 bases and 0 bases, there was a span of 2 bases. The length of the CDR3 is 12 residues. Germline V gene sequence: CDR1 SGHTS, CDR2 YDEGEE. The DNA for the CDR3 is TGTGCCAGCAGCCTTAGCAATCAGCCCCAGCATTTT. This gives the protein CASSLSNQPQHF. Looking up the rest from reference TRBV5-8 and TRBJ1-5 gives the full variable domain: EAGVTQSPTHLIKTRGQQATLRCSPISGHTSVYWYQQALGLGLQFLLWYDEGEERNRGNFPPRFSGRQFPNYSSELNVNALELEDSALYLCASSLSNQPQHFGDGTRLSIL.

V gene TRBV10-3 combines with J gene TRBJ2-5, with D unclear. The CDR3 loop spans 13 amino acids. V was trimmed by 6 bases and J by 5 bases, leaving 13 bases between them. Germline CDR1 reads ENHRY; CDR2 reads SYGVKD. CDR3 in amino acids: CAISYTVDETQYF. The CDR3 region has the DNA TGTGCCATCAGCTATACCGTAGATGAGACCCAGTACTTC.

The CDR3 DNA sequence: TGTGCCAGCAGCTTAGGCAGGGTTAACTATGGCTACACCTTC. It yields the protein CASSLGRVNYGYTF. The chain couples TRBV7-2 to TRBJ1-2; D possibly corresponds to TRBD1 (5 bases). Germline CDR1 reads SGHTA; CDR2 reads FQGNSA. The CDR3 length is 14 residues. Trimming removed 1 base at V and 1 base at J, with 7 bases between. Based on the CDR3 plus reference TRBV7-2 and TRBJ1-2, the full variable domain is GAGVSQSPSNKVTEKGKDVELRCDPISGHTALYWYRQSLGQGLEFLIYFQGNSAPDKSGLPSDRFSAERTGGSVSTLTIQRTQQEDSAVYLCASSLGRVNYGYTFGSGTRLTVV.

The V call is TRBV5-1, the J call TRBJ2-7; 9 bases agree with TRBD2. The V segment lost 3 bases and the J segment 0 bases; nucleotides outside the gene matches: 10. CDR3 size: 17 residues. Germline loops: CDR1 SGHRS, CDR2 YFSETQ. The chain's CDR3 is CASSSGGVAGVSYEQYF. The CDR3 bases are TGCGCCAGCAGCTCCGGTGGGGTAGCGGGAGTCTCCTACGAGCAGTACTTC. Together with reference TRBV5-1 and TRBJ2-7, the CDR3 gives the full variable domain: KAGVTQTPRYLIKTRGQQVTLSCSPISGHRSVSWYQQTPGQGLQFLFEYFSETQRNKGNFPGRFSGRQFSNSRSEMNVSTLELGDSALYLCASSSGGVAGVSYEQYFGPGTRLTVT.

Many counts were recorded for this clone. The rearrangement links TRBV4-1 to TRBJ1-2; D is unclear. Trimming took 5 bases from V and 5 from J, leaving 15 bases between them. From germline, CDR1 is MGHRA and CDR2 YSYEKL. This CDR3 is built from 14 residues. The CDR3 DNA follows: TGCGCCAGCAGCTCGCCCGGTGGGGATTATGGCTACACCTTC. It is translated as CASSSPGGDYGYTF.

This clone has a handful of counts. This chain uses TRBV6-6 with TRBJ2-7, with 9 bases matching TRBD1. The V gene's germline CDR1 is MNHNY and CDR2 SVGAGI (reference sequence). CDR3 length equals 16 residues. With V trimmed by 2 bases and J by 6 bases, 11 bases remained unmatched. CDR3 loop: CASSYLTGTGLGEQYF. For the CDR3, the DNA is TGTGCCAGCAGTTACCTGACCGGGACAGGGCTCGGCGAGCAGTACTTC.

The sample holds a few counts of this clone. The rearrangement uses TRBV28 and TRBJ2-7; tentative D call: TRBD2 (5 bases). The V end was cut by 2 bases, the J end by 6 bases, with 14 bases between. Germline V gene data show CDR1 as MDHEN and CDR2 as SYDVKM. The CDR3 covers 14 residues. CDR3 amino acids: CASSLIGIGAEQYF. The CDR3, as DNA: TGTGCCAGCAGTTTAATCGGGATAGGTGCCGAGCAGTACTTC. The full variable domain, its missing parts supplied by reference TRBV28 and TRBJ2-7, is DVKVTQSSRYLVKRTGEKVFLECVQDMDHENMFWYRQDPGLGLRLIYFSYDVKMKEKGDIPEGYSVSREKKERFSLILESASTNQTSMYLCASSLIGIGAEQYFGPGTRLTVT.

DNA of the CDR3: TGTGCCAGCAGCCCCATCAGGGAGACCCAGTACTTC. Translation gives CASSPIRETQYF. The J gene is TRBJ2-5, the V gene TRBV7-2; no clear D. This CDR3 has 12 residues. V lost 5 bases and J lost 5, with 9 bases in between. In germline, CDR1 is SGHTA, CDR2 FQGNSA. Full variable domain (missing parts from reference TRBV7-2 and TRBJ2-5): GAGVSQSPSNKVTEKGKDVELRCDPISGHTALYWYRQSLGQGLEFLIYFQGNSAPDKSGLPSDRFSAERTGGSVSTLTIQRTQQEDSAVYLCASSPIRETQYFGPGTRLLVL.

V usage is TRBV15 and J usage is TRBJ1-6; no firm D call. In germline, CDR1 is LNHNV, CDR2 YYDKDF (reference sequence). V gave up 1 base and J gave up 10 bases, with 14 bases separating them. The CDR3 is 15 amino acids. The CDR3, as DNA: TGTGCCACCAGCAGAGTGGGCAGTCTAGGGTCACCCCTCCACTTT. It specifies CATSRVGSLGSPLHF.

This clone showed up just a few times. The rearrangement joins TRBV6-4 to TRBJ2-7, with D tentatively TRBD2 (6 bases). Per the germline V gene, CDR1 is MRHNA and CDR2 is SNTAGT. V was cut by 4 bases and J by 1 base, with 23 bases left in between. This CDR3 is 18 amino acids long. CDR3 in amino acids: CASSGRTKVTQTSYEQYF. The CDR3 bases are TGTGCCAGCAGTGGACGGACTAAGGTAACCCAAACTTCCTACGAGCAGTACTTC.

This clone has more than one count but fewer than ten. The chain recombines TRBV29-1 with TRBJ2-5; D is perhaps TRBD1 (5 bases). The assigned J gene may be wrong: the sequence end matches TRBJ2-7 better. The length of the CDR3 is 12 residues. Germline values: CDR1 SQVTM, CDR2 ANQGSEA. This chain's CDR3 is CSVEPTANEQYF. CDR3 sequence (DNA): TGCAGCGTTGAACCGACAGCAAACGAGCAGTACTTC.

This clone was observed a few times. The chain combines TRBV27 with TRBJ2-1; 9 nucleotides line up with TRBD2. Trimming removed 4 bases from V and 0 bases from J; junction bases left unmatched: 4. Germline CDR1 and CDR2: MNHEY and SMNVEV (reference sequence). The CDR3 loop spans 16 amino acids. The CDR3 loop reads CASSSFSGSSYNEQFF. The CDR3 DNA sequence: TGTGCCAGCAGTTCGTTTAGCGGGAGCTCCTACAATGAGCAGTTCTTC.

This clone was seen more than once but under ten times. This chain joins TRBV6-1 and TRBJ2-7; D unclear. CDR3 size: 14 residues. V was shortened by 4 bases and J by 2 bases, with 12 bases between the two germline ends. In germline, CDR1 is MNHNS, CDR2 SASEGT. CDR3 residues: CASSVQVSAYEQYF. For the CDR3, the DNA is TGTGCCAGCAGTGTTCAGGTTTCGGCCTACGAGCAGTACTTC.